The 30 T cell receptor beta chains below all came from one sample that was sequenced in a study of T cells in Graves' hyperthyroidism and ophthalmopathy. TCR beta CDR3 sequences were amplified from RNA transcripts. In the first-round RT-PCR of the TCR CDR3, the HTBI primer set was used. TCRdb re-analysed the multiplex PCR reads in MiXCR, keeping a single row per CDR3 protein. The sample shows around 620,000 distinct CDR3 sequences, 12% to 15% of them seen only once. Sequenced material: blood. These receptor sequences come from a woman under 30 with Graves' ophthalmopathy.

This clonotype appeared many times. This sequence joins TRBV7-8 and TRBJ2-5; 8 nucleotides line up with TRBD2. The ends lost 1 base at V and 2 bases at J; junction bases unmatched: 3. CDR1 SGHVS and CDR2 FQNEAQ come from the germline V gene. There are 15 residues in the CDR3. The CDR3 loop reads CASSLVPSGQETQYF. CDR3 nucleotide sequence: TGTGCCAGCAGCTTAGTCCCTAGCGGGCAAGAGACCCAGTACTTC.

The sample holds a few counts of this clonotype. CDR3 sequence: CASSVPDRGAEAFF. CDR3 DNA sequence: TGTGCCAGCAGCGTCCCCGACAGGGGCGCTGAAGCTTTCTTT. This chain links TRBV9 with TRBJ1-1, with 8 bases fitting TRBD1. Germline values: CDR1 SGDLS, CDR2 YYNGEE. CDR3 length: 14 amino acids. The junction had 6 bases not matched to a gene; V was cut back by 2 bases and J by 6 bases.

Remarks on this clonotype: Being one base from a much bigger clone, this may be a read error. The genes are TRBV24-1 and TRBJ2-7; D is ambiguous. The length of the CDR3 is 12 residues. Looked up from germline, CDR1 is KGHDR and CDR2 is SFDVKD. The CDR3 DNA reads as TGTGCCACCAGTGGGAACGGTTACGAGCAGCACTTC. The encoded protein is CATSGNGYEQHF.

The V gene is TRBV5-1, the J gene TRBJ2-5; a possible D gene is TRBD1 (7 bases). Looked up from germline, CDR1 is SGHRS and CDR2 is YFSETQ. This CDR3 comprises 15 residues. The V end lost 1 base, the J end lost 3 bases, and 13 bases lay between the germline ends. The CDR3 sequence: CASSLQGGGEETQYF. The CDR3 DNA reads TGCGCCAGCAGCTTGCAGGGGGGTGGCGAAGAGACCCAGTACTTC.

There are many counts of this clonotype. The chain joins TRBV7-8 to TRBJ2-5; TRBD2 matches 11 bases. The V gene end was trimmed by 6 bases and the J gene end by 5 bases; junction bases not matched to a gene: 11. Germline CDR1 reads SGHVS; CDR2 reads FQNEAQ. CDR3 length: 16 amino acids. The CDR3 reads CASRETSGISRETQYF. DNA for the CDR3: TGTGCCAGCAGAGAGACTAGCGGGATCAGTAGGGAGACCCAGTACTTC.

The V gene is TRBV10-1, the J gene TRBJ2-7, with 10 bases lining up with TRBD2. The CDR3 covers 15 residues. The V segment lost 1 base and the J segment 5 bases; nucleotides outside the gene matches: 5. Germline CDR1 WNHNN, CDR2 SYGVQD (reference sequence). In nucleotides, the CDR3 is TGCGCCAGCAGTGAGTGGGTAGCGGGAGGCCACGAGCAGTACTTC. Translation gives CASSEWVAGGHEQYF.

This clonotype was found many times. The CDR3 spells CSAALAGGPSPEQFF. DNA for the CDR3: TGCAGTGCCGCTCTAGCGGGAGGGCCCTCTCCCGAGCAGTTCTTC. The V and J genes are TRBV20-1 and TRBJ2-1; the match to TRBD2 covers 12 bases. The germline V gene has CDR1 DFQATT and CDR2 SNEGSKA (reference sequence). The CDR3 is 15 amino acids. Unmatched junction bases numbered 13, after V lost 6 bases and J lost 10 bases.

This clonotype was seen at least ten times. This chain links TRBV27 with TRBJ2-1; 11 bases agree with TRBD1. Trimming took 7 bases from V and 3 from J; bases not matched to a gene: 11. The germline V gene has CDR1 MNHEY and CDR2 SMNVEV (reference sequence). CDR3 length: 17 residues. DNA for the CDR3: TGTGCCAGCAACTTGGGGACCGGGACAGGGGGCTACAATGAGCAGTTCTTC. Translating gives CASNLGTGTGGYNEQFF.

Here the CDR3 DNA reads TGTGCCAGTAGTATATCTAGCGCCCAAGAGACCCAGTACTTC. Translated: CASSISSAQETQYF. This chain links TRBV19 with TRBJ2-5, with a tentative D call TRBD2 (6 bases). V lost 2 bases and J lost 1, with 8 bases in between. The CDR3 has 14 residues. Per germline, CDR1 LNHDA and CDR2 SQIVND (reference sequence).

This clonotype was picked up many times. The chain is built from TRBV12-3 or TRBV12-4 and TRBJ1-2; 7 bases align to TRBD1. The CDR3 extends over 13 amino acids. V was pared by 5 bases and J by 4 bases, with 4 bases of the junction left unmatched. CDR3: CASSTGTAYGYTF. CDR3 nucleotide sequence: TGTGCCAGCAGTACAGGGACAGCCTATGGCTACACCTTC.

In the case of this clonotype: One junction end disagrees with the germline gene, perhaps due to a read error. The chain couples TRBV27 to TRBJ2-3, with 8 bases matching TRBD2. This CDR3 is built from 13 residues. From germline, CDR1 is MNHEY and CDR2 SMNVEV (reference sequence). The CDR3 loop is CVSSLTSADTQYF. DNA of the CDR3: TGTGTCAGCAGTTTGACTAGCGCGGATACGCAGTATTTT.

This clonotype has a count of ten or more. This chain links TRBV3-1 with TRBJ1-1; D may be TRBD1 (6 bases). V dropped 3 bases and J dropped 6 bases, with 14 bases sitting between them. Germline lookup yields CDR1 LGHDT and CDR2 YNNKEL (reference sequence). CDR3 size: 14 residues. CDR3 sequence (DNA): TGTGCCAGCAGCCATGTCGCGGGGGCCGCTGAAGCTTTCTTT. This sequence encodes CASSHVAGAAEAFF.

The chain carries TRBV28 and TRBJ2-5; D possibly corresponds to TRBD2 (5 bases). Germline V gives CDR1 MDHEN, CDR2 SYDVKM. This CDR3 has 11 amino acids. Trimming left V 5 bases short and J 9 bases short, with 10 bases between. The CDR3 DNA reads TGTGCCAGCAGTCTCAAGGAGGCCCAGTACTTC. Translation gives CASSLKEAQYF.

This clonotype was detected only a few times. The chain recombines TRBV20-1 with TRBJ1-2; D is unclear. The CDR3 length is 13 residues. V shed 3 bases and J shed 0 bases, with 8 bases lying between them. Per germline, CDR1 DFQATT and CDR2 SNEGSKA (reference sequence). The CDR3, as DNA: TGCAGTGCTAGGGTGGGTTCTAACTATGGCTACACCTTC. Amino acids: CSARVGSNYGYTF.

This clonotype was observed at least ten times. The rearrangement links TRBV2 to TRBJ2-7, with 8 positions matching TRBD1. The CDR3 extends over 17 amino acids. In germline, CDR1 is SNHLY, CDR2 FYNNEI. V shed 4 bases and J 1 base; nucleotides not matched to a gene: 12. CDR3 sequence: CASSVPLQGVMSYEQYF. DNA for the CDR3: TGTGCCAGCAGTGTCCCCCTACAGGGGGTCATGTCCTACGAGCAGTACTTC.

This clonotype has more than one count but fewer than ten. The rearrangement links TRBV4-2 to TRBJ1-1; D is perhaps TRBD1 (6 bases). The V end was cut by 4 bases, the J end by 4 bases, with 19 bases between. This CDR3 region has 16 residues. Germline CDR1 reads LGHNA; CDR2 reads YNFKEQ. CDR3 sequence reads: CASSPETGRPATEAFF. The CDR3 nucleotides read TGTGCCAGCAGCCCAGAGACAGGTCGTCCCGCCACTGAAGCTTTCTTT.

This clonotype was recorded a few times. The DNA of the CDR3 is TGTGCCAGCAGCCTCCGCCCGGGGGCGGGATATGGCTACACCTTC. Its protein is CASSLRPGAGYGYTF. V and J are TRBV7-3 and TRBJ1-2; D perhaps matches TRBD1 (6 bases). The CDR3 spans 15 residues. V lost 5 bases to trimming and J lost 5 bases, with 18 bases between them. The V gene's germline CDR1 is SGHTA and CDR2 FQGTGA.

In this sample, this clonotype turned up a few times. The rearrangement joins TRBV9 to TRBJ1-6, with no clear D. The length of the CDR3 is 13 residues. The V end lost 0 bases, the J end lost 9 bases, and 7 bases lay between the germline ends. Per the germline V gene, CDR1 is SGDLS and CDR2 is YYNGEE. CDR3 loop: CASSVEAGSPLHF. Here the CDR3 DNA reads TGTGCCAGCAGCGTAGAGGCGGGTTCACCCCTCCACTTT.

This clonotype was recorded at least ten times. This chain joins TRBV5-1 and TRBJ2-2, with no clear D. The CDR3 is 14 amino acids. Germline CDR1 reads SGHRS; CDR2 reads YFSETQ. V shed 0 bases and J shed 3 bases, with 6 bases lying between them. CDR3 sequence: CASSLEAYTGELFF. CDR3 bases: TGCGCCAGCAGCTTGGAGGCCTACACCGGGGAGCTGTTTTTT.

This clonotype was counted a few times. The V and J genes are TRBV10-3 and TRBJ2-2, with no clear D. The CDR3 spans 17 residues. V was cut by 2 bases and J by 2 bases, with 15 bases left in between. The germline V gene encodes CDR1 ENHRY and CDR2 SYGVKD. The CDR3 is CAISEEGRQANTGELFF. Here the CDR3 DNA reads TGTGCCATCAGTGAGGAAGGAAGGCAGGCCAACACCGGGGAGCTGTTTTTT.

This clonotype was counted ten times or more. The chain links TRBV12-3 or TRBV12-4 to TRBJ2-7, with D maybe TRBD2 (5 bases). CDR3 length equals 16 residues. V lost 3 bases, J lost 4 bases, and 19 bases lay in between. The CDR3 reads CASSFGVWTSLYEQYF. The CDR3 bases are TGTGCCAGCAGTTTCGGGGTCTGGACCTCACTTTACGAGCAGTACTTC.

The rearrangement uses TRBV9 and TRBJ2-1; D is unclear. In germline, CDR1 is SGDLS, CDR2 YYNGEE. V was trimmed by 0 bases and J by 2 bases, leaving 9 bases between them. CDR3 size: 15 residues. CDR3 coding DNA: TGTGCCAGCAGCGTAGCGGGTGAGCCCTACAATGAGCAGTTCTTC. As protein: CASSVAGEPYNEQFF.

This clonotype was picked up many times. The chain is built from TRBV20-1 and TRBJ2-3; no reliable D call. CDR1 and CDR2 (germline): DFQATT, SNEGSKA (reference sequence). This CDR3 region has 13 residues. Trimming cost V 0 bases and J 1 base, with 5 bases left between them. The DNA for the CDR3 is TGCAGTGCTAGAGAAGGACGCACAGATACGCAGTATTTT. Protein product: CSAREGRTDTQYF.

This clonotype was counted many times. The chain couples TRBV11-1 to TRBJ2-7; D call uncertain. V was shortened by 5 bases and J by 4 bases, with 9 bases between the two germline ends. CDR3 length: 12 residues. Germline values: CDR1 SGHAT, CDR2 FQDESV (reference sequence). CDR3 in amino acids: CASSEDRYEQYF. The CDR3 DNA follows: TGTGCCAGCAGCGAAGATCGGTACGAGCAGTACTTC.

At least ten counts were recorded for this clonotype. The gene calls are TRBV20-1 and TRBJ1-4, with D hard to call. Trimming took off 6 bases at V and 6 bases at J, with 5 bases between the two ends. This CDR3 contains 10 residues. CDR1 and CDR2 (germline): DFQATT, SNEGSKA (reference sequence). CDR3 coding DNA: TGCAGTGCGCCCTATGAAAAACTGTTTTTT. Its translation: CSAPYEKLFF.

V is TRBV9 and J is TRBJ2-3; D not certain. The V gene's germline CDR1 is SGDLS and CDR2 YYNGEE. This CDR3 comprises 15 residues. Trimming removed 0 bases at V and 0 bases at J, with 8 bases between. The CDR3 region has the DNA TGTGCCAGCAGCGTAGCCGGCTCTAGCACAGATACGCAGTATTTT. Encoded protein: CASSVAGSSTDTQYF.

This sequence joins TRBV12-5 and TRBJ2-7; D is possibly TRBD1 (6 bases). The CDR3 runs 13 residues. The V gene's germline CDR1 is LGHNT and CDR2 FRNRAP. V was pared by 9 bases and J by 3 bases, with 15 bases between. CDR3 amino acids: CASASWTVYEQYF. CDR3 in DNA: TGTGCTAGCGCATCTTGGACAGTCTACGAGCAGTACTTC.

This clonotype occurred many times. The V and J genes are TRBV7-9 and TRBJ1-1, with D maybe TRBD1 (5 bases). The CDR3 consists of 13 residues. Germline V gives CDR1 SEHNR, CDR2 FQNEAQ (reference sequence). The ends were cut back, 2 bases at V and 8 bases at J, with 12 bases in the middle. The CDR3 nucleotides read TGTGCCAGCAGCTTATCGAGCAGGGACGAAGCTTTCTTT. It yields the protein CASSLSSRDEAFF.

This clonotype was detected ten times or more. The chain uses TRBV6-1 and TRBJ1-2; D call uncertain. The CDR3 runs to 15 residues. From germline, CDR1 is MNHNS and CDR2 SASEGT. Between the trimmed V and J ends, which lost 1 base and 5 bases, there was a span of 14 bases. The DNA for the CDR3 is TGTGCCAGCAGTGAAGACCCCGGGAGTCCGTATGGCTACACCTTC. It codes for CASSEDPGSPYGYTF.

The sample holds many counts of this clonotype. The chain recombines TRBV11-3 with TRBJ2-7; TRBD2 might be the D (6 bases). V lost 5 bases to trimming and J lost 3 bases, with 11 bases between them. This CDR3 is built from 13 residues. Germline lookup yields CDR1 SGHNT and CDR2 YENEEA. CDR3 sequence (DNA): TGTGCCAGCAGCCGATTGCGGGACTACGAGCAGTACTTC. Its translation is CASSRLRDYEQYF. The full variable domain, rest sourced from reference TRBV11-3 and TRBJ2-7, is EAGVVQSPRYKIIEKKQPVAFWCNPISGHNTLYWYLQNLGQGPELLIRYENEEAVDDSQLPKDRFSAERLKGVDSTLKIQPAELGDSAVYLCASSRLRDYEQYFGPGTRLTVT.